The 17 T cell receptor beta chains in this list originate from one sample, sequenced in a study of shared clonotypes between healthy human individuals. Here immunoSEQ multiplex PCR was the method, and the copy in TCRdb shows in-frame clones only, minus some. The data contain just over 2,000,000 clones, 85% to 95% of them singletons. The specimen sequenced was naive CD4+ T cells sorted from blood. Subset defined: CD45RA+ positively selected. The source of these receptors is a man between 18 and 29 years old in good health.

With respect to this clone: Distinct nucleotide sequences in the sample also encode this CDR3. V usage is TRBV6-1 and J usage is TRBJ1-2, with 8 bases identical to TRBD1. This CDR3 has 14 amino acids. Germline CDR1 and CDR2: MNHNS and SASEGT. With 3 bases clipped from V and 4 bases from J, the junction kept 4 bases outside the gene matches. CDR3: CASSDPGQGYGYTF. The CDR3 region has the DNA TGTGCCAGCAGTGACCCCGGACAGGGCTATGGCTACACCTTC.

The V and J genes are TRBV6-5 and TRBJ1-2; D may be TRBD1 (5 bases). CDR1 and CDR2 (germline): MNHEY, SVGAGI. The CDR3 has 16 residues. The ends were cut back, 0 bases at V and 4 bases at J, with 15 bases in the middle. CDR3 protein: CASSYSIPGRGYGYTF. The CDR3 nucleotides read TGTGCCAGCAGTTACTCGATTCCGGGGCGGGGCTATGGCTACACCTTC.

The CDR3 coding sequence is TGTGCCAGCAGCGAGAGGGGACAGGGTCGCTACGAGCAGTACTTC. As protein: CASSERGQGRYEQYF. J is TRBJ2-7 and V is TRBV6-1; TRBD1 agrees at 9 bases. The CDR3 has 15 residues. With 6 bases clipped from V and 3 bases from J, the junction kept 9 bases outside the gene matches. Germline assignment: CDR1 MNHNS and CDR2 SASEGT.

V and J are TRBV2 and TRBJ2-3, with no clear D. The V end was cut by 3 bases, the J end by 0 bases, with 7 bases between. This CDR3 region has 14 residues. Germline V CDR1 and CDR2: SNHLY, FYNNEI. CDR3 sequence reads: CASSDWISTDTQYF. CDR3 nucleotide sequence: TGTGCCAGCAGTGACTGGATAAGCACAGATACGCAGTATTTT.

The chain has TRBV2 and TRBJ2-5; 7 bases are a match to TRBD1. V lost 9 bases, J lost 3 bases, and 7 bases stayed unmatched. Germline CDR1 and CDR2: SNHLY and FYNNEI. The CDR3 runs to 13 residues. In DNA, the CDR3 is TGTGCCAGTACAGGGGCTGGGAAAGAGACCCAGTACTTC. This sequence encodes CASTGAGKETQYF.

CDR3 residues: CASSYGTGGWDEQYF. The CDR3 bases are TGTGCCAGCAGCTATGGGACAGGGGGATGGGACGAGCAGTACTTC. This chain connects TRBV7-9 to TRBJ2-7; 11 positions agree with TRBD1. Losses at the gene ends were 4 bases for V and 5 bases for J; bases not matched to a gene: 7. This CDR3 region has 15 residues. Germline V CDR1 and CDR2: SEHNR, FQNEAQ (reference sequence).

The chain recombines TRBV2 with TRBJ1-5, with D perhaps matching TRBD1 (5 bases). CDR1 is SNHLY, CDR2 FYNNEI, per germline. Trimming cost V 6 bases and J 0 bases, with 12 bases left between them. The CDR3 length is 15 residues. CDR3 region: CASRRDHNSNQPQHF. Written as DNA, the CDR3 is TGTGCCAGCAGAAGGGACCATAATAGCAATCAGCCCCAGCATTTT. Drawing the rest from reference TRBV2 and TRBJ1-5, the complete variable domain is EPEVTQTPSHQVTQMGQEVILRCVPISNHLYFYWYRQILGQKVEFLVSFYNNEISEKSEIFDDQFSVERPDGSNFTLKIRSTKLEDSAMYFCASRRDHNSNQPQHFGDGTRLSIL.

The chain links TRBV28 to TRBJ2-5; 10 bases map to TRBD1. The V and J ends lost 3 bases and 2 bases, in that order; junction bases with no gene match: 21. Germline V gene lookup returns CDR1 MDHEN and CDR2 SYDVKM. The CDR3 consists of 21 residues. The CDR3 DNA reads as TGTGCCAGCAGTTTGTTTCCCGTTGGGTACCTAGACAGGGGGCCTCAAGAGACCCAGTACTTC. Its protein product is CASSLFPVGYLDRGPQETQYF.

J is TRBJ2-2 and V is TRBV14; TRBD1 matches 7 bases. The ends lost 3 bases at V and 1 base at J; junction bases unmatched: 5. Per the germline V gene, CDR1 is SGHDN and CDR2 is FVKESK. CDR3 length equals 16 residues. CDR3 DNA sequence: TGTGCCAGCAGCCAGGGGACAGCCTTGAACACCGGGGAGCTGTTTTTT. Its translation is CASSQGTALNTGELFF.

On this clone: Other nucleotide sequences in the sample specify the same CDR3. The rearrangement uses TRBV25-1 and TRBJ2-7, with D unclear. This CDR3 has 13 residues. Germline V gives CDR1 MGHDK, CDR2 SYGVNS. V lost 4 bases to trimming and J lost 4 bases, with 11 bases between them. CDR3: CASSGGKGYEQYF. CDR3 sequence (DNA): TGTGCCAGCAGTGGGGGAAAGGGTTACGAGCAGTACTTC.

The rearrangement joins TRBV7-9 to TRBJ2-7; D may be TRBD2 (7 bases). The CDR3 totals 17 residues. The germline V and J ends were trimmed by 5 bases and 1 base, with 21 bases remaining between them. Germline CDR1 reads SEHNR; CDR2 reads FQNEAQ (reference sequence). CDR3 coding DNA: TGTGCCAGCAGCCCTGGTTCCGGGCGGGGGCATTCCTACGAGCAGTACTTC. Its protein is CASSPGSGRGHSYEQYF.

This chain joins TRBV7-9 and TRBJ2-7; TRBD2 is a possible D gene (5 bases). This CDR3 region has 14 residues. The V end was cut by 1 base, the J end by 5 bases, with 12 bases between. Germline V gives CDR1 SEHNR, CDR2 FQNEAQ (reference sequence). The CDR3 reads CASSLEGRRHEQYF. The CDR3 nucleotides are TGTGCCAGCAGCTTAGAGGGCAGGAGGCACGAGCAGTACTTC.

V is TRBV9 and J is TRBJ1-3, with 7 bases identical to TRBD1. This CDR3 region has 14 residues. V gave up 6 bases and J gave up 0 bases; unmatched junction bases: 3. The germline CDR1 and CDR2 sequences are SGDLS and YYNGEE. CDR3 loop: CASNRDSSGNTIYF. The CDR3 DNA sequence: TGTGCCAGCAACCGGGACAGCTCTGGAAACACCATATATTTT.

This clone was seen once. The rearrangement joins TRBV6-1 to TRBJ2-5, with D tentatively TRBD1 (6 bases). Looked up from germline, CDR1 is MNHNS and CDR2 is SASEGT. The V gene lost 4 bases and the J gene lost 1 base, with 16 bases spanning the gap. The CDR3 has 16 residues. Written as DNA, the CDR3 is TGTGCCAGCAGTGGAACAGGGTTGGGGGCCCAAGAGACCCAGTACTTC. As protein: CASSGTGLGAQETQYF.

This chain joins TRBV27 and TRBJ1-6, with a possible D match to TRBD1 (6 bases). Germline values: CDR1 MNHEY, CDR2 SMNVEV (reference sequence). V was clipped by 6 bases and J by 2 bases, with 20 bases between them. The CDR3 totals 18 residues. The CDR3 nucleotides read TGTGCCAGCAGCCCCATCCGAGGGGCAGGGGCCTATAATTCACCCCTCCACTTT. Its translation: CASSPIRGAGAYNSPLHF.

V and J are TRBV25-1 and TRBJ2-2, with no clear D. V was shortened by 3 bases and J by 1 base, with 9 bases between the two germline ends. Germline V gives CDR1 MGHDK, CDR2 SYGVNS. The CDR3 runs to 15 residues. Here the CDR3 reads CASSDVAGNTGELFF. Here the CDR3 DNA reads TGTGCCAGCAGTGACGTGGCAGGGAACACCGGGGAGCTGTTTTTT.

For the CDR3, the DNA is TGTGCCAGCAGTGAAGTTGAGTCCTGGGGCACCATATATTTT. Translated, it gives CASSEVESWGTIYF. The V call is TRBV6-1, the J call TRBJ1-3, with D unclear. The CDR3 runs 14 residues. CDR1 is MNHNS and CDR2 is SASEGT in the germline V gene. Trimming pared 1 base from V and 9 bases from J, leaving 13 bases between.